The clone carrying this T cell receptor beta chain was seen a few times. These data come from a study of identical twins. V was clipped by 4 bases and J by 4 bases, with 13 bases between them. Per germline, CDR1 LGHDT and CDR2 YNNKEL (reference sequence). There are 14 residues in the CDR3. TCRdb redid the calling of the 5' RACE reads with MiXCR, one entry per CDR3 protein. Among about 520,000 distinct CDR3 sequences listed, approximately 22% were seen once. A further study also used this sample, focusing on T cells expressing NK-cell markers. From that paper: Each of roughly six donors carried dominant NKG2C+ clonotypes accounting for about 1.0-7.0% of CD8+ T cells.

The TCR sequence derives from a young woman in good health. Sample: CD4+ T cells sorted from blood. The chain links TRBV3-1 to TRBJ1-2; D remains ambiguous. The CDR3 spells CASSPTRTVYGYTF. The DNA for the CDR3 is TGTGCCAGCAGCCCAACCAGGACCGTCTATGGCTACACCTTC.